This record looks at one TCR beta chain sequence and its context. Its antigen remains unknown. This entry belongs to a study of tumor and adjacent non-tumor tissue in lung cancer. Study background: Patients were aged roughly 31 to 76, fewer than twelve men and about 5 women, stage I to III. Each sample yielded some 4 million productive TCRbeta reads on average.

Findings and caveats of the study: Tumor TCR diversity, when higher, was linked to shorter survival.

The template was RNA from unsorted bulk tissue. The normal lung tissue was taken more than 3 cm from the tumor edge. Newly diagnosed lung cancer patients had thoracic surgery in China, August–November 2014, without prior chemotherapy. Germline loops: CDR1 WSHSY, CDR2 SAAADI. V was clipped by 8 bases and J by 7 bases, with 23 bases between them. CDR3 length: 16 residues. A modified ARM-PCR protocol with three rounds of nested PCR amplified TCRbeta. TCRdb analysed the multiplex PCR reads with MiXCR anew, one entry per CDR3 protein. The sample lists around 50,000 distinct CDR3 sequences, roughly 67% occurring once.

The rearrangement uses TRBV10-2 and TRBJ2-2; D might be TRBD1 or TRBD2, each matching 5 bases. Specimen: distant non-tumor lung tissue. This TCR derives from a woman aged 70-85 years with non-small cell lung cancer. CDR3 in amino acids: CASQRLVGRSSGELFF. The CDR3 DNA reads as TGCGCCAGCCAGCGGTTAGTGGGGCGTTCGAGCGGGGAGCTGTTTTTT.